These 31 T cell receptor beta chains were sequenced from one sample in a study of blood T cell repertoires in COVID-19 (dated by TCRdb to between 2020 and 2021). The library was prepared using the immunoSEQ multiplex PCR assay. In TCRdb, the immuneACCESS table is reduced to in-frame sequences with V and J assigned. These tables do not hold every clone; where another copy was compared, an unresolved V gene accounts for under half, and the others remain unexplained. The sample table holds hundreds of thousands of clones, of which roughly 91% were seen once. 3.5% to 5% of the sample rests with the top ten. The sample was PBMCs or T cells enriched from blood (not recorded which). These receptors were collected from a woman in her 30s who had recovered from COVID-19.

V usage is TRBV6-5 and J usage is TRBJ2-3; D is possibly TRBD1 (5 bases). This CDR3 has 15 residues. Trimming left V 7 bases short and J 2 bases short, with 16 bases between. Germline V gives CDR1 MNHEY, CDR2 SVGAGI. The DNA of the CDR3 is TGTGCCAGCACTATGGGGCCCCGAGTCACAGATACGCAGTATTTT. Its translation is CASTMGPRVTDTQYF.

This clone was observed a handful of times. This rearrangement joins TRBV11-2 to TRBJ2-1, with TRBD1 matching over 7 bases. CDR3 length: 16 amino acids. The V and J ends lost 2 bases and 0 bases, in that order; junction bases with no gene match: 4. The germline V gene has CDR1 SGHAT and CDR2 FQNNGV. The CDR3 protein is CASSLRGDSSYNEQFF. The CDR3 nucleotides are TGTGCCAGCAGCTTACGAGGGGACAGCTCCTACAATGAGCAGTTCTTC.

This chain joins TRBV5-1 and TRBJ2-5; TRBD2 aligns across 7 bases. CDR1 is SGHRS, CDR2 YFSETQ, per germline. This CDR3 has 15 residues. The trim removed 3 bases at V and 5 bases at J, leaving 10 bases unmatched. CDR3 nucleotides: TGCGCCAGCAGCTCACTCTCCGGGACTATTGAGACCCAGTACTTC. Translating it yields CASSSLSGTIETQYF.

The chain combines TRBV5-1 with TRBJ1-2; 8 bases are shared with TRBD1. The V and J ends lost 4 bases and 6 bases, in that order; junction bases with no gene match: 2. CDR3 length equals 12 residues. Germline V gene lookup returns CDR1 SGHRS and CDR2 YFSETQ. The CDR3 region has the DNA TGCGCCAGCAGCGAGACAGGGGATGGCTACACCTTC. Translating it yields CASSETGDGYTF.

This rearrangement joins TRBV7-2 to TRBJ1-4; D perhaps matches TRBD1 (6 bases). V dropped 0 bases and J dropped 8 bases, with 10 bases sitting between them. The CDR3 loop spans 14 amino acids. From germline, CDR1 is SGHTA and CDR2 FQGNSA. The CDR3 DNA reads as TGTGCCAGCAGCTTAGCATCAGGGGTGGAAAAACTGTTTTTT. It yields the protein CASSLASGVEKLFF.

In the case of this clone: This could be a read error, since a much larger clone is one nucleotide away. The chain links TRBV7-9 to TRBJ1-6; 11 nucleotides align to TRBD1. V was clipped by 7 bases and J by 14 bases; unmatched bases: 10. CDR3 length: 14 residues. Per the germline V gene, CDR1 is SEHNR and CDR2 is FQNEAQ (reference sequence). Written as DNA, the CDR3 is TGTGCCAGCATAGGGGGACAGGGGGGATCATCCCTCCACTTT. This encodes CASIGGQGGSSLHF.

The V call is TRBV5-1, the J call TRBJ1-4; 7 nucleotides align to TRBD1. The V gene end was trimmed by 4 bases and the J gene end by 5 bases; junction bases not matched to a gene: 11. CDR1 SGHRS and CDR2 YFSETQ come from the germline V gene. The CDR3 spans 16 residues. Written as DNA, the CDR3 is TGCGCCAGCAGCCCCTATACAGGGGAAGAGAATGAAAAACTGTTTTTT. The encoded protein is CASSPYTGEENEKLFF.

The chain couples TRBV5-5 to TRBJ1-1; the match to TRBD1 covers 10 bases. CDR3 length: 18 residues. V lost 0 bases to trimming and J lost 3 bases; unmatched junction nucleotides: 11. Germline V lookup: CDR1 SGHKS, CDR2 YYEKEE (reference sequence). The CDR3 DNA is TGTGCCAGCAGCTTGGGGCCGGACAGGGGGTTGGTACACACTGAAGCTTTCTTT. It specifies CASSLGPDRGLVHTEAFF. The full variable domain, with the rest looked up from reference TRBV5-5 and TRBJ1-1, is DAGVTQSPTHLIKTRGQQVTLRCSPISGHKSVSWYQQVLGQGPQFIFQYYEKEERGRGNFPDRFSARQFPNYSSELNVNALLLGDSALYLCASSLGPDRGLVHTEAFFGQGTRLTVV.

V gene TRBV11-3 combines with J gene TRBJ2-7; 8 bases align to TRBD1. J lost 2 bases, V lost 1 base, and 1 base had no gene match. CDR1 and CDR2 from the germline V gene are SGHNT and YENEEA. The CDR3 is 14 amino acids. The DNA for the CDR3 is TGTGCCAGCAGCTTAGGGACAGGGACCTACGAGCAGTACTTC. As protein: CASSLGTGTYEQYF.

CDR3 region: CASSQDFVMNTEAFF. The CDR3, as DNA: TGTGCCAGCAGCCAAGATTTTGTAATGAACACTGAAGCTTTCTTT. The chain employs TRBV4-2 and TRBJ1-1; no clear D. CDR3 length: 15 residues. With 0 bases removed from V and 0 bases from J, the gap between germline ends came to 8 bases. Germline V gene lookup returns CDR1 LGHNA and CDR2 YNFKEQ.

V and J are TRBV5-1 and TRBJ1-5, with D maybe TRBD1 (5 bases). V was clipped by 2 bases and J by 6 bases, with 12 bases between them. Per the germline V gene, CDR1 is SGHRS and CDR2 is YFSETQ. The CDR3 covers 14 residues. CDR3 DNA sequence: TGCGCCAGCAGCTTTGGGGGGGACGGTCAGCCCCAGCATTTT. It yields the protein CASSFGGDGQPQHF.

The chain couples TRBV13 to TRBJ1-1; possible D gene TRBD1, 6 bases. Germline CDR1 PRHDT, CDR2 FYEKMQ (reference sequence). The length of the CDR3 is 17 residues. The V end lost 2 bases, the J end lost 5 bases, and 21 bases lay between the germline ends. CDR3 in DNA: TGTGCCAGCAGCTTACGGCAACGGGGGGCATCTGGGACTGAAGCTTTCTTT. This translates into CASSLRQRGASGTEAFF.

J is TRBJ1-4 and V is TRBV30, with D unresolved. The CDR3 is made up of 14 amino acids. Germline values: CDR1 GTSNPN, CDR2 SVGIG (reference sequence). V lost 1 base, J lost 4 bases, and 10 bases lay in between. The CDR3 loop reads CAWSGVGDNEKLFF. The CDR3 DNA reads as TGTGCCTGGAGTGGCGTCGGTGATAATGAAAAACTGTTTTTT.

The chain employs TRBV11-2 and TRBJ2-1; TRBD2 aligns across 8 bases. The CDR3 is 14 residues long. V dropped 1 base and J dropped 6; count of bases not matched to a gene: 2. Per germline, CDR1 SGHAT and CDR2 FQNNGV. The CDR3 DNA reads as TGTGCCAGCAGCTTAGGCGGGGGGATCAATGAGCAGTTCTTC. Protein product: CASSLGGGINEQFF.

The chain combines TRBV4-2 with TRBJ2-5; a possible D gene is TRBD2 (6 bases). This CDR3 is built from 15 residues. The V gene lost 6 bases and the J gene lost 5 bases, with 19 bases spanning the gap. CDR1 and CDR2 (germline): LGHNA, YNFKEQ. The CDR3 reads CASRTSYGTGETQYF. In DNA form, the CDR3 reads TGTGCCAGCAGGACTAGTTACGGAACTGGGGAGACCCAGTACTTC.

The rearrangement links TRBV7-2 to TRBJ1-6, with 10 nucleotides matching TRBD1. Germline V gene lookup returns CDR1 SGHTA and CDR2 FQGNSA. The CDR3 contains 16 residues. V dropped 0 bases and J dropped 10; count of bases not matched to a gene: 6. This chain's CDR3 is CASSLARTGGRSPLHF. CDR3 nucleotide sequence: TGTGCCAGCAGCTTAGCGCGGACAGGGGGTCGGTCACCCCTCCACTTT.

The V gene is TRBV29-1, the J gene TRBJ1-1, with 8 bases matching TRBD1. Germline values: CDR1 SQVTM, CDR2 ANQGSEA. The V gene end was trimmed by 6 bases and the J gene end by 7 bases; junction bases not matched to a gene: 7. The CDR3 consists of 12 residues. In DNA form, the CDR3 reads TGCAGCGTCCGACAGGGGAATGGTGAAGCTTTCTTT. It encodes CSVRQGNGEAFF.

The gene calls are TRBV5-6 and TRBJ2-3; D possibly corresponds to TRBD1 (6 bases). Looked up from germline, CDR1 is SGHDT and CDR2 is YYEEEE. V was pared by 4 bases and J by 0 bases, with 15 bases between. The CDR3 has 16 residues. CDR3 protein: CASSPSTGYSTDTQYF. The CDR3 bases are TGTGCCAGCAGCCCCTCAACAGGGTATAGCACAGATACGCAGTATTTT. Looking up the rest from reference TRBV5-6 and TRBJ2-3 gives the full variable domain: DAGVTQSPTHLIKTRGQQVTLRCSPKSGHDTVSWYQQALGQGPQFIFQYYEEEERQRGNFPDRFSGHQFPNYSSELNVNALLLGDSALYLCASSPSTGYSTDTQYFGPGTRLTVL.

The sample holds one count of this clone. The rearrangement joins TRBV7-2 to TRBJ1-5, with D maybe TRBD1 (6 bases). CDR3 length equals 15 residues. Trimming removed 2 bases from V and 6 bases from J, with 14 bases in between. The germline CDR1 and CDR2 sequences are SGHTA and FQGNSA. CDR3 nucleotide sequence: TGTGCCAGCAGCTTAACAGGGACCGCGGGTCAGCCCCAGCATTTT. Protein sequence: CASSLTGTAGQPQHF.

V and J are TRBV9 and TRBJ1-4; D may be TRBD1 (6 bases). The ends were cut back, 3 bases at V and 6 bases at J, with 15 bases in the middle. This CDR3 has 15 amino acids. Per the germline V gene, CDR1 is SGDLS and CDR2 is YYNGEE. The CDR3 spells CASSEGGAVDEKLFF. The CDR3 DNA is TGTGCCAGCAGCGAAGGGGGGGCTGTAGATGAAAAACTGTTTTTT. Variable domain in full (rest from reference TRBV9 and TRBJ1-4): DSGVTQTPKHLITATGQRVTLRCSPRSGDLSVYWYQQSLDQGLQFLIQYYNGEERAKGNILERFSAQQFPDLHSELNLSSLELGDSALYFCASSEGGAVDEKLFFGSGTQLSVL.

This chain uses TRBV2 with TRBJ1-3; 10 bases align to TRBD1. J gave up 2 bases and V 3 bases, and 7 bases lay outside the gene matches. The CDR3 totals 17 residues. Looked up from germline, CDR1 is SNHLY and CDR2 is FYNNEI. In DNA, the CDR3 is TGTGCCAGCAGTGATTCCGGGACAGGGGTCACTGGAAACACCATATATTTT. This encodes CASSDSGTGVTGNTIYF. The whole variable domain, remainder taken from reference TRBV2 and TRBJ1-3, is EPEVTQTPSHQVTQMGQEVILRCVPISNHLYFYWYRQILGQKVEFLVSFYNNEISEKSEIFDDQFSVERPDGSNFTLKIRSTKLEDSAMYFCASSDSGTGVTGNTIYFGEGSWLTVV.

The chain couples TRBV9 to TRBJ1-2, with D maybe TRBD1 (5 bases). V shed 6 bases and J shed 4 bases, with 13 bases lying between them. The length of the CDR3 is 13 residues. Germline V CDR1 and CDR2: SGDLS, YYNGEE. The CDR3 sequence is CASTKGMAYGYTF. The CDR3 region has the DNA TGTGCCAGCACCAAGGGGATGGCCTATGGCTACACCTTC.

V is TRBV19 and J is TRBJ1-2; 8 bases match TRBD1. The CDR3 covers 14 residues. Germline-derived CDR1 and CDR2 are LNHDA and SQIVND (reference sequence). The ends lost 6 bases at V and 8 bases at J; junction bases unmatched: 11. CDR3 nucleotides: TGTGCCAGTAGCCCCAACAGGGGGACTAAAGGCTACACCTTC. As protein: CASSPNRGTKGYTF.

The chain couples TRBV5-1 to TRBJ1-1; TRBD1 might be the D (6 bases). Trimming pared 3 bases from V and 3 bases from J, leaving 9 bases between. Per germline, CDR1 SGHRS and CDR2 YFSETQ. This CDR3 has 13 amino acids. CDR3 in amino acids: CASSYTGYTEAFF. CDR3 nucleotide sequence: TGCGCCAGCAGCTATACAGGGTACACTGAAGCTTTCTTT.

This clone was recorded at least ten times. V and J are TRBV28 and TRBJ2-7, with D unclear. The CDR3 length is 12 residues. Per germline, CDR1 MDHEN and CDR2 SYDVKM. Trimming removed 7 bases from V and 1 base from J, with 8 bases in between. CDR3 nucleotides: TGTGCCAGCACAGACATTTCCTACGAGCAGTACTTC. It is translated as CASTDISYEQYF.

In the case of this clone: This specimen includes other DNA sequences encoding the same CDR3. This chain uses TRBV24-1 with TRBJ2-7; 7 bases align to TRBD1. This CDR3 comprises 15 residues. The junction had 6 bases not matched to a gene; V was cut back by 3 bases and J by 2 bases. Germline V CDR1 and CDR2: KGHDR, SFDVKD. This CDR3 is CATSDARDRAYEQYF. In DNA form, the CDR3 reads TGTGCCACCAGTGATGCGAGGGACAGAGCCTACGAGCAGTACTTC.

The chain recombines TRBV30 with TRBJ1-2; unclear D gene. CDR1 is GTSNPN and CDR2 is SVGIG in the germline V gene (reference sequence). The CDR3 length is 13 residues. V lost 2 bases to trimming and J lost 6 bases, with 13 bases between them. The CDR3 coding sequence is TGTGCCTGGAGTAAGACGGGAGACAATGGCTACACCTTC. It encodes CAWSKTGDNGYTF.

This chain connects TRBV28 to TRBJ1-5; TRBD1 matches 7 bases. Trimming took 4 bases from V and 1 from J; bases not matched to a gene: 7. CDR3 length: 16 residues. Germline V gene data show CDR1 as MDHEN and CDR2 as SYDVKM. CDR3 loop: CASSYAGGRSNQPQHF. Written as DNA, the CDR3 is TGTGCCAGCAGTTACGCAGGGGGTAGGAGCAATCAGCCCCAGCATTTT.

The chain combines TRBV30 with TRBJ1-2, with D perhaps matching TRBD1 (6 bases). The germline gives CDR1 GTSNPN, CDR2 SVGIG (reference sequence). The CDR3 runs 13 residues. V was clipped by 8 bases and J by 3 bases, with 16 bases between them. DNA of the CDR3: TGTGCCGTACGGGTGGGGGCGGACTATGGCTACACCTTC. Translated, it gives CAVRVGADYGYTF.

The CDR3 reads CASSDSMYPAVGELFF. The CDR3 DNA sequence: TGTGCCAGCAGTGACTCCATGTACCCCGCGGTCGGGGAGCTGTTTTTT. The V gene is TRBV6-4, the J gene TRBJ2-2; D is unclear. The V end was cut by 0 bases, the J end by 7 bases, with 15 bases between. CDR1 and CDR2 from the germline V gene are MRHNA and SNTAGT. The CDR3 spans 16 residues.

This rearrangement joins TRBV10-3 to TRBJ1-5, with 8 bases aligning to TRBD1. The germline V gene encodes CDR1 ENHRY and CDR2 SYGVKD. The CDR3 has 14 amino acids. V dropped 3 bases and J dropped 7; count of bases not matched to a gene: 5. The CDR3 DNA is TGTGCCATCAGTGACAGGGGGCTCGGGCAGCCCCAGCATTTT. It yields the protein CAISDRGLGQPQHF.